This TCR beta chain was captured in a study of cytomegalovirus exposure and HLA in healthy donors. Study conclusions and caveats: The study designated some 180 TCR beta chains cytomegalovirus-associated.

Trimming stripped 3 bases from V and 3 bases from J, with 6 bases between. The CDR3 is 12 residues long. Germline CDR1 SGHTA, CDR2 FQGNSA. In this sample, this clone turned up once. Its antigen is not known. The PCR ran on 60 Vbeta and 13 Jbeta primers. Method: immunoSEQ multiplex PCR; TCRdb's copy keeps in-frame clones and lacks some. The sample has tens of thousands of clones, roughly 80% seen once; the top ten hold roughly 1.1%. The V and J genes are TRBV7-2 and TRBJ2-7; no definite D call. Sequenced material: PBMCs. The TCR sequence derives from a girl between 2 and 10 years old in good health and CMV-seropositive. As DNA, the CDR3 is TGTGCCAGCAGCTTCAGTCTCTACGAGCAGTACTTC. This encodes CASSFSLYEQYF.